What follows is one T cell receptor (beta chain) and its context. Unsorted PBMC replicate PCRs drew on 300 ng DNA, representing 30,000 to 35,000 T cell genomes. Profiling relied on immunoSEQ multiplex PCR, and the TCRdb table lists in-frame clones only, not all of them. Among about 480,000 clones listed, approximately 79% were seen once. This specimen comes from a study of shared clonotypes between healthy human individuals. The CDR3 is made up of 15 amino acids. Germline values: CDR1 ENHRY, CDR2 SYGVKD. V was pared by 10 bases and J by 0 bases, with 9 bases of the junction left unmatched. Sequences were obtained from PBMCs. The chain uses TRBV10-3 and TRBJ2-1; 7 bases align to TRBD2. The sequence came from a woman aged 40 to 55 in good health. Some clones in this sample may be carry-over from other donors' samples. The CDR3 spells CATALAASSYNEQFF. Written as DNA, the CDR3 is TGTGCCACTGCCCTAGCGGCCAGCTCCTACAATGAGCAGTTCTTC.